A selection of T cell receptor beta chains follows, all from one sample in a study of blood T cell repertoires in COVID-19. TCRdb's table, derived via immunoSEQ multiplex PCR, lists solely in-frame clones and lacks some. The table has hundreds of thousands of clones, roughly 86% seen once. Specimen: peripheral blood. Source of these receptors: a man between 65 and 85 years old with acute or convalescent COVID-19. CDR3s include the opening cysteine and the closing phenylalanine or tryptophan. Each record gives: V gene, clone size, J gene, D gene, CDR3 protein, CDR3 DNA. D genes are given only for firm matches. The size field is filled for only some rows; it gives once, few, many or a size class.

v_call: TRBV2; clone_size: .; j_call: TRBJ2-5; d_call: .; cdr3_aa: CASSEGGEEWETQYF; cdr3_nt: TGTGCCAGCAGTGAGGGAGGTGAGGAGTGGGAGACCCAGTACTTC
v_call: TRBV6-2/TRBV6-3; clone_size: once; j_call: TRBJ1-4; d_call: .; cdr3_aa: CASSWDGRNEKLFF; cdr3_nt: TGTGCCAGCAGTTGGGACGGGAGAAATGAAAAACTGTTTTTT
v_call: TRBV6-2/TRBV6-3; clone_size: once; j_call: TRBJ1-1; d_call: .; cdr3_aa: CASSYRDGGVNTEAFF; cdr3_nt: TGTGCCAGCAGTTACCGGGACGGGGGAGTGAACACTGAAGCTTTCTTT
v_call: TRBV21-1; clone_size: .; j_call: TRBJ1-6; d_call: .; cdr3_aa: CASSPRGQGVWKGGNSPLHF; cdr3_nt: TGTGCCAGCAGCCCCCGAGGACAGGGGGTTTGGAAGGGGGGGAATTCACCCCTCCACTTT
v_call: TRBV4-2; clone_size: .; j_call: TRBJ1-2; d_call: TRBD1; cdr3_aa: CASSQAGQGLNDGYTF; cdr3_nt: TGTGCCAGCAGCCAAGCTGGACAGGGGTTAAACGATGGCTACACCTTC
v_call: TRBV5-6; clone_size: once; j_call: TRBJ2-2; d_call: .; cdr3_aa: CASSRRLPGELFF; cdr3_nt: TGTGCCAGCAGCCGGCGACTCCCCGGGGAGCTGTTTTTT
v_call: TRBV28; clone_size: .; j_call: TRBJ1-6; d_call: TRBD1; cdr3_aa: CASSFLRQGRSPLHF; cdr3_nt: TGTGCCAGCAGTTTCCTTCGACAGGGGAGGTCACCCCTCCACTTT
v_call: TRBV6-4; clone_size: .; j_call: TRBJ2-2; d_call: TRBD2; cdr3_aa: CASSPLAGVTGELFF; cdr3_nt: TGTGCCAGCAGTCCACTAGCGGGGGTCACCGGGGAGCTGTTTTTT
v_call: TRBV2; clone_size: .; j_call: TRBJ1-5; d_call: .; cdr3_aa: CASRGGGNQPQHF; cdr3_nt: TGTGCCAGCAGGGGGGGTGGCAATCAGCCCCAGCATTTT
v_call: TRBV18; clone_size: once; j_call: TRBJ1-1; d_call: .; cdr3_aa: CASSQDLNTEAFF; cdr3_nt: TGTGCCAGCTCGCAGGACTTGAACACTGAAGCTTTCTTT
v_call: TRBV6-6; clone_size: .; j_call: TRBJ2-1; d_call: TRBD2; cdr3_aa: CASSQTSGRGNEQFF; cdr3_nt: TGTGCCAGCAGCCAAACTAGCGGGAGAGGGAATGAGCAGTTCTTC
v_call: TRBV9; clone_size: once; j_call: TRBJ2-2; d_call: TRBD2; cdr3_aa: CASSPSGGSTGELFF; cdr3_nt: TGTGCCAGCAGCCCTAGCGGGGGGAGCACCGGGGAGCTGTTTTTT
v_call: TRBV19; clone_size: few; j_call: TRBJ2-1; d_call: TRBD1; cdr3_aa: CASIPRQGGEQFF; cdr3_nt: TGTGCCAGTATCCCAAGACAGGGCGGTGAGCAGTTCTTC
v_call: TRBV6-9; clone_size: .; j_call: TRBJ1-4; d_call: .; cdr3_aa: CASKFRGVKEKLFF; cdr3_nt: TGTGCCAGCAAGTTCAGGGGAGTTAAGGAAAAACTGTTTTTT
v_call: TRBV24-1; clone_size: few; j_call: TRBJ2-7; d_call: .; cdr3_aa: CATSAAGLYEQYF; cdr3_nt: TGTGCCACCAGTGCGGCAGGACTTTACGAGCAGTACTTC
v_call: TRBV29-1; clone_size: once; j_call: TRBJ2-6; d_call: .; cdr3_aa: CSVRMGAGGANVLTF; cdr3_nt: TGCAGCGTGAGGATGGGGGCCGGGGGGGCCAACGTCCTGACTTTC
v_call: TRBV11-2; clone_size: few; j_call: TRBJ2-7; d_call: .; cdr3_aa: CASSLGYGGEQYF; cdr3_nt: TGTGCCAGCAGCTTAGGTTACGGGGGCGAGCAGTACTTC
v_call: TRBV7-9; clone_size: once; j_call: TRBJ2-1; d_call: TRBD1; cdr3_aa: CASSVTGSRRNEQFF; cdr3_nt: TGTGCCAGCAGCGTGACAGGGAGTCGGCGAAATGAGCAGTTCTTC
v_call: TRBV30; clone_size: .; j_call: TRBJ1-5; d_call: .; cdr3_aa: CAWGGTLGPQHF; cdr3_nt: TGTGCCTGGGGTGGGACTTTAGGGCCCCAGCATTTT
v_call: TRBV2; clone_size: once; j_call: TRBJ1-1; d_call: .; cdr3_aa: CASNRDKYTEAFF; cdr3_nt: TGTGCCAGCAATCGGGACAAGTACACTGAAGCTTTCTTT
v_call: TRBV10-3; clone_size: .; j_call: TRBJ2-3; d_call: TRBD1; cdr3_aa: CAIRGGQGEDTQYF; cdr3_nt: TGTGCCATCAGGGGAGGACAGGGGGAGGATACGCAGTATTTT
v_call: TRBV7-3; clone_size: .; j_call: TRBJ1-2; d_call: .; cdr3_aa: CASSLGTGYGYTF; cdr3_nt: TGTGCCAGCAGCTTAGGTACAGGGTATGGCTACACCTTC
v_call: TRBV3-1/TRBV3-2; clone_size: once; j_call: TRBJ2-7; d_call: .; cdr3_aa: CASSQAVGEQYF; cdr3_nt: TGTGCCAGCAGCCAAGCGGTCGGCGAGCAGTACTTC
v_call: TRBV19; clone_size: .; j_call: TRBJ1-4; d_call: .; cdr3_aa: CASRGGTNEKLFF; cdr3_nt: TGTGCCAGTAGAGGGGGAACTAATGAAAAACTGTTTTTT
v_call: TRBV3-1/TRBV3-2; clone_size: .; j_call: TRBJ1-1; d_call: .; cdr3_aa: CASSRKIRGVEGGEAFF; cdr3_nt: TGTGCCAGCAGCCGAAAGATTCGGGGGGTGGAAGGGGGTGAAGCTTTCTTT
v_call: TRBV9; clone_size: .; j_call: TRBJ2-1; d_call: .; cdr3_aa: CASSALGGRNEQFF; cdr3_nt: TGTGCCAGCAGCGCTCTCGGGGGGCGGAATGAGCAGTTCTTC
v_call: TRBV30; clone_size: .; j_call: TRBJ1-3; d_call: .; cdr3_aa: CAWSVWGGPRSGNTIYF; cdr3_nt: TGTGCCTGGAGTGTATGGGGAGGACCTCGCTCTGGAAACACCATATATTTT
v_call: TRBV15; clone_size: .; j_call: TRBJ2-5; d_call: TRBD2; cdr3_aa: CATSLRTSGGALETQYF; cdr3_nt: TGTGCCACCAGCCTTCGGACTAGCGGGGGGGCGTTGGAGACCCAGTACTTC
v_call: TRBV7-2; clone_size: .; j_call: TRBJ2-7; d_call: .; cdr3_aa: CASSRQEAYEQYF; cdr3_nt: TGTGCCAGCAGCCGGCAGGAGGCCTACGAGCAGTACTTC
v_call: TRBV5-5; clone_size: .; j_call: TRBJ2-3; d_call: TRBD2; cdr3_aa: CASSLVLAGGSSDTQYF; cdr3_nt: TGTGCCAGCAGCTTGGTTCTAGCGGGGGGGTCTTCAGATACGCAGTATTTT
v_call: TRBV4-2; clone_size: few; j_call: TRBJ2-7; d_call: TRBD1; cdr3_aa: CASSHTGTALEQYF; cdr3_nt: TGTGCCAGCAGCCATACCGGGACAGCCCTTGAGCAGTACTTC
v_call: TRBV27; clone_size: .; j_call: TRBJ2-7; d_call: .; cdr3_aa: CASSLSGSYRYEQYF; cdr3_nt: TGTGCCAGCAGTTTATCGGGCAGCTACCGCTACGAGCAGTACTTC
v_call: TRBV18; clone_size: .; j_call: TRBJ2-1; d_call: .; cdr3_aa: CASSPPSSRSDEQFF; cdr3_nt: TGTGCCAGCTCACCACCGAGTAGCCGGTCCGATGAGCAGTTCTTC
v_call: TRBV7-8; clone_size: .; j_call: TRBJ2-5; d_call: TRBD2; cdr3_aa: CASSFVSSGETQYF; cdr3_nt: TGTGCCAGCAGCTTCGTCTCTAGCGGAGAGACCCAGTACTTC
v_call: TRBV21-1; clone_size: once; j_call: TRBJ2-4; d_call: .; cdr3_aa: CASSKGGRTKNIQYF; cdr3_nt: TGTGCCAGCAGCAAAGGCGGGAGGACCAAAAACATTCAGTACTTC
v_call: TRBV6-5; clone_size: .; j_call: TRBJ1-4; d_call: .; cdr3_aa: CASSYSGAPNEKLFF; cdr3_nt: TGTGCCAGCAGTTACTCAGGGGCCCCAAATGAAAAACTGTTTTTT
v_call: TRBV4-2; clone_size: .; j_call: TRBJ2-6; d_call: .; cdr3_aa: CASSQEGGANVLTF; cdr3_nt: TGTGCCAGCAGCCAAGAGGGCGGGGCCAACGTCCTGACTTTC
v_call: TRBV6-5; clone_size: .; j_call: TRBJ1-1; d_call: TRBD1; cdr3_aa: CASSLEGATEAFF; cdr3_nt: TGTGCCAGCAGTCTTGAGGGGGCAACTGAAGCTTTCTTT
v_call: TRBV28; clone_size: .; j_call: TRBJ1-1; d_call: .; cdr3_aa: CASRAGGNTEAFF; cdr3_nt: TGTGCCAGCAGAGCGGGGGGGAACACTGAAGCTTTCTTT
v_call: TRBV6-6; clone_size: .; j_call: TRBJ1-2; d_call: .; cdr3_aa: CASSTQARGYTF; cdr3_nt: TGTGCCAGCAGTACACAGGCTCGGGGCTACACCTTC
v_call: TRBV6-5; clone_size: .; j_call: TRBJ1-6; d_call: TRBD1; cdr3_aa: CASNSGGFIGSPLHF; cdr3_nt: TGTGCCAGCAATTCAGGGGGGTTTATAGGTTCACCCCTCCACTTT